The following is a T cell receptor (beta chain) sequence with its context. Antigen unknown. Molecules of cDNA were individually given unique molecular identifiers that were attached to them. TCRdb analysed the 5' RACE reads with MiXCR anew, one entry per CDR3 protein. In the table there are 30,000 to 40,000 distinct CDR3 sequences, roughly 9.3% of which are singletons. The record originates from a study of early T cells in non-severe SARS-CoV-2 infection. Study-wide context: The study sequenced bulk RNA from unsorted whole blood, with chains unpaired. General study points: Matching with VDJdb favored anti-spike CD8 responses (missing private and CD4 specificities).

CDR3 size: 13 residues. Trimming stripped 5 bases from V and 4 bases from J, with 12 bases between. Germline CDR1 is DFQATT and CDR2 is SNEGSKA (reference sequence). Sequenced input: whole blood. The gene calls are TRBV20-1 and TRBJ2-1; tentative D call: TRBD2 (6 bases). This TCR was sampled from an adult who was a healthcare worker with PCR-confirmed SARS-CoV-2 infection or an uninfected control (not recorded which). The CDR3 nucleotides read TGCAGTGCTTTCTGGACTAATTACAATGAGCAGTTCTTC. Translated, it gives CSAFWTNYNEQFF.